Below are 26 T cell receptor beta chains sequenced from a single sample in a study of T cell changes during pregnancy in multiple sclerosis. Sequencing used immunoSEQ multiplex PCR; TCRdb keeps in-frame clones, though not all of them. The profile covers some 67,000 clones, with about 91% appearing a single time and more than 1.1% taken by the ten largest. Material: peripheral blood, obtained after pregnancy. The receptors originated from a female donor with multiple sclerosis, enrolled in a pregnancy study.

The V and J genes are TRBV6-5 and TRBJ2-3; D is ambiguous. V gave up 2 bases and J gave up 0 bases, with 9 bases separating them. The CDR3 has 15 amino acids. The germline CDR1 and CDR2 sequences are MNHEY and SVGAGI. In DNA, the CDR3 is TGTGCCAGCAGTTACGCTAAACTAAGCACAGATACGCAGTATTTT. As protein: CASSYAKLSTDTQYF.

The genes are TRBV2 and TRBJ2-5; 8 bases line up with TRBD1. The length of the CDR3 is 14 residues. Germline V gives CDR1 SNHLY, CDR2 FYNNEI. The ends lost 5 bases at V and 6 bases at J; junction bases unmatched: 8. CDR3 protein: CASSTGQGGKTQYF. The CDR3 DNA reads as TGTGCCAGCAGTACCGGACAGGGCGGGAAGACCCAGTACTTC.

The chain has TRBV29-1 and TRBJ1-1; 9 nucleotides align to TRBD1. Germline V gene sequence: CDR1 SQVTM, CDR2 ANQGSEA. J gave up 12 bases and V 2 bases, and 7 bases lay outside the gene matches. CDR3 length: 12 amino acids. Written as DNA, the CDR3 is TGCAGCGTTGAACCGGGACAGGGTATGACTTTCTTT. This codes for CSVEPGQGMTFF.

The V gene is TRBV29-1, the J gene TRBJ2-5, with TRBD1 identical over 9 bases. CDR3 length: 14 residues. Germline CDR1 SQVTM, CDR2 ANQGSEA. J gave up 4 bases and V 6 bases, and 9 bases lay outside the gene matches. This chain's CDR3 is CSVRTGVGVETQYF. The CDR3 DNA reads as TGCAGCGTCCGGACAGGGGTGGGAGTAGAGACCCAGTACTTC.

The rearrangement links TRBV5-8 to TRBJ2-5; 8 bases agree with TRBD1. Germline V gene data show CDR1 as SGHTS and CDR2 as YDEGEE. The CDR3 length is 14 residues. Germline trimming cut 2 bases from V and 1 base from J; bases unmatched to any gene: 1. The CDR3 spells CASSFGTGQETQYF. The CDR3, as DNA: TGTGCCAGCAGCTTTGGGACAGGCCAAGAGACCCAGTACTTC.

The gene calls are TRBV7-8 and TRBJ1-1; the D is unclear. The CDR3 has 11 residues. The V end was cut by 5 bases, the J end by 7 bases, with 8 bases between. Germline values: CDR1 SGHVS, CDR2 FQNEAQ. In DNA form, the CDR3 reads TGTGCCAGCAGCCCAGGCTATGAAGCTTTCTTT. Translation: CASSPGYEAFF.

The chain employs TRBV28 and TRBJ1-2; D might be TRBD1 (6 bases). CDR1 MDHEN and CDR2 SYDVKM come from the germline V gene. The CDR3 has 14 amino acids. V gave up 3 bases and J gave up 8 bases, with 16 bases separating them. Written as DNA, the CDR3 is TGTGCCAGCAGTTTGACGGACAGCTTCTACGGCTACACCTTC. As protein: CASSLTDSFYGYTF.

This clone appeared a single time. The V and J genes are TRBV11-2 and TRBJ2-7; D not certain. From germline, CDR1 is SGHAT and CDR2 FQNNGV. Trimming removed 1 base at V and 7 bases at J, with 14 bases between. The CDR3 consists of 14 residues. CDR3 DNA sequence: TGTGCCAGCAGCTTAGGATCGAACTTGGTGGAGCAGTACTTC. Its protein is CASSLGSNLVEQYF.

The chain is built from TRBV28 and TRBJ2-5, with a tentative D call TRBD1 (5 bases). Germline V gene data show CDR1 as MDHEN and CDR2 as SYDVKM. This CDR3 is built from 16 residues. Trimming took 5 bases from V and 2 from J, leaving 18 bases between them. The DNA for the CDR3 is TGTGCCAGCAGTACCTACCAGGGTTCAGATCAAGAGACCCAGTACTTC. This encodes CASSTYQGSDQETQYF.

The chain's CDR3 is CATASGSGGNEQFF. CDR3 coding DNA: TGTGCCACTGCTAGCGGGAGTGGGGGAAATGAGCAGTTCTTC. This chain uses TRBV7-9 with TRBJ2-1, with 10 bases matching TRBD2. With 10 bases clipped from V and 7 bases from J, the junction kept 10 bases outside the gene matches. The length of the CDR3 is 14 residues. Germline loops: CDR1 SEHNR, CDR2 FQNEAQ (reference sequence).

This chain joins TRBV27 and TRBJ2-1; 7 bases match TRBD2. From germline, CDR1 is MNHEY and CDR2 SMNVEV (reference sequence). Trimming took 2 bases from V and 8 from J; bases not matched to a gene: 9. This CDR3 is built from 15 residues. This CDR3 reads CASSLRAGRVDEQFF. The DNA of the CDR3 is TGTGCCAGCAGTTTACGGGCAGGGAGGGTCGATGAGCAGTTCTTC.

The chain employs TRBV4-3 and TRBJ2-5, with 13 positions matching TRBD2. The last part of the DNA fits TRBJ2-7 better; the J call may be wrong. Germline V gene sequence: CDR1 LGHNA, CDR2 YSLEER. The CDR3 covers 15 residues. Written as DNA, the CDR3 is TGCGCCAGCAGCCGACTAGCGGGAGGACCCTACGAGCAGTACTTC. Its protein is CASSRLAGGPYEQYF.

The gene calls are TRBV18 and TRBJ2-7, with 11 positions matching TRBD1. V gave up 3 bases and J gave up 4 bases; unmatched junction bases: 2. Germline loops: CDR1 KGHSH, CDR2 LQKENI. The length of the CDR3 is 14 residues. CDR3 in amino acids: CASSPGTGGYEQYF. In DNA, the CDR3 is TGTGCCAGCTCACCCGGGACAGGGGGTTACGAGCAGTACTTC.

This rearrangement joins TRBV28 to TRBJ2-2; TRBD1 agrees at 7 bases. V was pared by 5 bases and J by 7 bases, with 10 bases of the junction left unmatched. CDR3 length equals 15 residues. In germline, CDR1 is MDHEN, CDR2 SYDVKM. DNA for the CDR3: TGTGCCAGCAGTACTGGACAGGACGGAGTCGGGGAGCTGTTTTTT. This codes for CASSTGQDGVGELFF. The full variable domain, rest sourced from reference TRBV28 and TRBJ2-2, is DVKVTQSSRYLVKRTGEKVFLECVQDMDHENMFWYRQDPGLGLRLIYFSYDVKMKEKGDIPEGYSVSREKKERFSLILESASTNQTSMYLCASSTGQDGVGELFFGEGSRLTVL.

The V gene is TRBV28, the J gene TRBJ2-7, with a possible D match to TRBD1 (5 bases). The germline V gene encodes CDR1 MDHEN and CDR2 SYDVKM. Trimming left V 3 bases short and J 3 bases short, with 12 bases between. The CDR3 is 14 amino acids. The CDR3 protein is CASSLSTGYYEQYF. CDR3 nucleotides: TGTGCCAGCAGTTTGTCAACAGGATACTACGAGCAGTACTTC.

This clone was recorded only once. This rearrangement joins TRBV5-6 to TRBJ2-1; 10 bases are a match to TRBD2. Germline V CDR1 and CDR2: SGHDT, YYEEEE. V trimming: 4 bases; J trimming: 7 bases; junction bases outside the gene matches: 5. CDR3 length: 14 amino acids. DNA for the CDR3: TGTGCCAGCAGCGAGGCTAGCGGGAGTAATGAGCAGTTCTTC. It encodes CASSEASGSNEQFF.

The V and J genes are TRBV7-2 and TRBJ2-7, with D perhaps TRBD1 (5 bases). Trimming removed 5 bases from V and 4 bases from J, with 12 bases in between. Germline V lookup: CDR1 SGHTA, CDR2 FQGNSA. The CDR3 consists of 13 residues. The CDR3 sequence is CASSPDRQYEQYF. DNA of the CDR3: TGTGCCAGCAGCCCCGACAGACAGTACGAGCAGTACTTC.

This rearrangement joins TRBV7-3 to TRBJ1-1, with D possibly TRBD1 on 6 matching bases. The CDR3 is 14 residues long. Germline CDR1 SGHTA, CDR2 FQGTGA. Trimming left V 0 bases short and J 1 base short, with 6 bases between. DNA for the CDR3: TGTGCCAGCAGCTTAACAGGGGGGAACACTGAAGCTTTCTTT. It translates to CASSLTGGNTEAFF.

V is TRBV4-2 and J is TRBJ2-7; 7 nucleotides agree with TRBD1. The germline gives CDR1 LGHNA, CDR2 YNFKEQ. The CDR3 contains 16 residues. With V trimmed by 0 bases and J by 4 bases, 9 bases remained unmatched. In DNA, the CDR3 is TGTGCCAGCAGCCAAGAAATTGTACAGGGGTCATACGAGCAGTACTTC. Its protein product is CASSQEIVQGSYEQYF.

In DNA form, the CDR3 reads TGCGCCAGCAGCCAAGCCGACTTAATCGTCTACAATGAGCAGTTCTTC. Translating it yields CASSQADLIVYNEQFF. V gene TRBV4-1 combines with J gene TRBJ2-1; D remains unclear. Deletions cut 1 base from V and 3 bases from J, with 13 bases between. Per germline, CDR1 MGHRA and CDR2 YSYEKL. The CDR3 is 16 residues long.

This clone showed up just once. The CDR3: CASSHRTGPLEQYF. DNA of the CDR3: TGCGCCAGCAGCCATAGGACAGGGCCCCTCGAGCAGTACTTC. The rearrangement links TRBV4-1 to TRBJ2-7; 8 nucleotides align to TRBD1. The CDR3 loop spans 14 amino acids. CDR1 and CDR2 (germline): MGHRA, YSYEKL. J gave up 6 bases and V 3 bases, and 7 bases lay outside the gene matches.

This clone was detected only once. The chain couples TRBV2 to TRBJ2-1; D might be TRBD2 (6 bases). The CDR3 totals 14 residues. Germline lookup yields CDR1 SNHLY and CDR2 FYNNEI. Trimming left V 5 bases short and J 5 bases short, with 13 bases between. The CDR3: CASSPRDSDNEQFF. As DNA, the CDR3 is TGTGCCAGCAGTCCCCGGGACTCTGACAATGAGCAGTTCTTC.

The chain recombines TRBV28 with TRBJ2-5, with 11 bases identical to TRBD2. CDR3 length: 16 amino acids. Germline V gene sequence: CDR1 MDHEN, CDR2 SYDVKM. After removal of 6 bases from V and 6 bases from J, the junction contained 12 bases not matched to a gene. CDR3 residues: CASSQLAGVGVKTQYF. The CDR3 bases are TGTGCCAGCAGCCAACTAGCGGGAGTGGGTGTAAAGACCCAGTACTTC.

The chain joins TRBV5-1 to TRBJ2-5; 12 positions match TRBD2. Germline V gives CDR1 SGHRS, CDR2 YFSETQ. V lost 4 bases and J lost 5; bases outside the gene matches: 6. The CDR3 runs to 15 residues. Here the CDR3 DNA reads TGCGCCAGCAGCACTCTAGCGGGAGGGGGGGAGACCCAGTACTTC. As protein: CASSTLAGGGETQYF.

The CDR3 reads CASRSGAGAPHGYTF. CDR3 nucleotides: TGTGCCAGTAGGTCCGGAGCGGGGGCACCCCATGGCTACACCTTC. The V call is TRBV9, the J call TRBJ1-2; perhaps TRBD1 as D (6 bases). The V gene lost 8 bases and the J gene lost 6 bases, with 23 bases spanning the gap. The CDR3 totals 15 residues. Germline-derived CDR1 and CDR2 are SGDLS and YYNGEE.

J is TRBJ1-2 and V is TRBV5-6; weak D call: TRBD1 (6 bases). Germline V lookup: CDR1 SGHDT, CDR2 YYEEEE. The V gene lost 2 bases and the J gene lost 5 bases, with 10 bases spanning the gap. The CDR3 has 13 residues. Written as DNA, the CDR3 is TGTGCCAGCAGCTTCCCAACAGGGTATGGCTACACCTTC. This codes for CASSFPTGYGYTF. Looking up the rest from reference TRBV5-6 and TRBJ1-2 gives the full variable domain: DAGVTQSPTHLIKTRGQQVTLRCSPKSGHDTVSWYQQALGQGPQFIFQYYEEEERQRGNFPDRFSGHQFPNYSSELNVNALLLGDSALYLCASSFPTGYGYTFGSGTRLTVV.